These 5 T cell receptor beta chains share one sample of origin, sequenced in a study of naive CD8 T cells in extremely preterm neonates. Clones were read by immunoSEQ multiplex PCR, and TCRdb kept only the in-frame ones, dropping some. The sample carries 7,000 to 9,000 clones, around 98% recorded once. Sequenced sample: naive CD8+ T cells from blood. The receptor set was obtained from a human donor in good health.

This chain links TRBV27 with TRBJ2-2, with D perhaps matching TRBD1 (6 bases). CDR1 and CDR2 from the germline V gene are MNHEY and SMNVEV (reference sequence). The CDR3 is 14 residues long. Between the trimmed V and J ends, which lost 3 bases and 6 bases, there was a span of 11 bases. The CDR3 DNA is TGTGCCAGCAGTTTCCTCGAGGGGGCCGGGGAGCTGTTTTTT. Its protein product is CASSFLEGAGELFF.

This chain joins TRBV7-9 and TRBJ1-2, with D perhaps TRBD1 (5 bases). Germline lookup yields CDR1 SEHNR and CDR2 FQNEAQ (reference sequence). The CDR3 has 12 residues. Trimming stripped 3 bases from V and 7 bases from J, with 9 bases between. CDR3 amino acids: CASSLGGAGYTF. The DNA for the CDR3 is TGTGCCAGCAGCTTGGGGGGAGCTGGCTACACCTTC.

The rearrangement links TRBV5-1 to TRBJ1-2; 9 bases match TRBD1. Germline assignment: CDR1 SGHRS and CDR2 YFSETQ. After removal of 0 bases from V and 4 bases from J, the junction contained 4 bases not matched to a gene. The CDR3 contains 15 residues. CDR3 nucleotide sequence: TGCGCCAGCAGCTTGGCCGACAGGGGGGTCTATGGCTACACCTTC. It encodes CASSLADRGVYGYTF.

V and J are TRBV6-5 and TRBJ1-5; D not certain. The germline V gene has CDR1 MNHEY and CDR2 SVGAGI. V was trimmed by 6 bases and J by 0 bases, leaving 12 bases between them. The CDR3 totals 15 residues. The CDR3 spells CASRLRQNSNQPQHF. The CDR3 nucleotides read TGTGCCAGCAGACTGCGACAAAATAGCAATCAGCCCCAGCATTTT.

In nucleotides, the CDR3 is TGTGCCAGCAGTTTATCTCGGGGACAGGAGCCTATCTCTGGAAACACCATATATTTT. Protein product: CASSLSRGQEPISGNTIYF. The chain employs TRBV27 and TRBJ1-3, with 8 bases that match TRBD1. With V trimmed by 0 bases and J by 0 bases, 10 bases remained unmatched. This CDR3 is 19 amino acids long. Germline CDR1 and CDR2: MNHEY and SMNVEV (reference sequence).